This T cell receptor beta chain was captured by sequencing in a study of regulatory T cells in long-lasting Graves disease. The length of the CDR3 is 14 residues. CDR1 is DFQATT and CDR2 is SNEGSKA in the germline V gene (reference sequence). In building TCR beta libraries, iRepertoire HTBI primers were used together with Arm-PCR of CDR3 regions. TCRdb analysed the multiplex PCR reads with MiXCR anew, one entry per CDR3 protein. Of hundreds of thousands of distinct CDR3 sequences listed, more than 10% were seen once; the top ten hold roughly 9.3%. As to time point: newly diagnosed GD, antithyroid drugs for less than 3 months. PBMC-derived RNA was used for the TCR library. Into tubes containing EDTA, about 10 milliliters of peripheral blood were drawn. These same records also appear under a second study, on T cells in Graves' hyperthyroidism and ophthalmopathy.

The J gene is TRBJ2-5, the V gene TRBV20-1, with a weak D call TRBD1 (6 bases). TRBJ2-7 explains the end of the DNA better; the J call may be wrong. The source material was peripheral blood mononuclear cells (PBMCs), sampled at new diagnosis, from a patient treated with antithyroid drugs. This TCR came from a woman in her 30s with Graves disease. The CDR3 here is CSARDPGVPGEQYF. In DNA form, the CDR3 reads TGCAGTGCTAGAGACCCAGGGGTGCCAGGCGAGCAGTACTTC.